One and the same sample provided the 29 T cell receptor beta chains below, sequenced in a study of T cell repertoires in ileal Crohn's disease. TCRdb's table, derived via immunoSEQ multiplex PCR, lists solely in-frame clones and lacks some. Seen here are several thousand clones, almost 85% observed once, and the top ten hold about 11%. Time point indicated: inflamed ileum from the surgical specimen. The sample was ileal tissue. These receptors originate from an adult with Crohn's disease.

This sequence joins TRBV5-8 and TRBJ1-2, with D possibly being TRBD1 (5 bases). The V end lost 0 bases, the J end lost 4 bases, and 10 bases lay between the germline ends. Per germline, CDR1 SGHTS and CDR2 YDEGEE. The CDR3 sequence is 14 residues long. DNA of the CDR3: TGTGCCAGCAGCTTGGCGGGACGCACCTATGGCTACACCTTC. Translated, it gives CASSLAGRTYGYTF.

The genes are TRBV2 and TRBJ1-1; D call uncertain. The CDR3 extends over 14 amino acids. The V gene lost 6 bases and the J gene lost 7 bases, with 18 bases spanning the gap. Germline values: CDR1 SNHLY, CDR2 FYNNEI. The CDR3 DNA reads TGTGCCAGCAGCCTAACAAGGATAAGTGTTGAAGCTTTCTTT. Residues: CASSLTRISVEAFF.

This clone is a singleton in its sample. The CDR3 DNA is TGTGCCAGCAGCTTAAACCCAACTAGCGGGAGGTTAGCCTACAATGAGCAGTTCTTC. Its protein is CASSLNPTSGRLAYNEQFF. The chain recombines TRBV7-3 with TRBJ2-1; 12 nucleotides align to TRBD2. The CDR3 consists of 19 residues. CDR1 and CDR2 from the germline V gene are SGHTA and FQGTGA. V lost 1 base, J lost 2 bases, and 9 bases stayed unmatched.

The chain combines TRBV15 with TRBJ2-5; D gene unclear. CDR3 length: 15 residues. V gave up 0 bases and J gave up 1 base, with 9 bases separating them. Germline CDR1 and CDR2: LNHNV and YYDKDF (reference sequence). This chain's CDR3 is CATSRELGAQETQYF. The CDR3, as DNA: TGTGCCACCAGCAGAGAATTGGGTGCCCAAGAGACCCAGTACTTC.

The genes are TRBV19 and TRBJ1-5; 8 nucleotides agree with TRBD1. With 6 bases clipped from V and 6 bases from J, the junction kept 7 bases outside the gene matches. Germline V gene data show CDR1 as LNHDA and CDR2 as SQIVND (reference sequence). The length of the CDR3 is 14 residues. DNA for the CDR3: TGTGCCAGTAGATTAGACAGGGGTGCTCAGCCCCAGCATTTT. Amino acid sequence: CASRLDRGAQPQHF.

This clone was seen only a few times. The CDR3 here is CASSEPKMNTEAFF. The CDR3 DNA follows: TGTGCCAGCAGTGAACCGAAGATGAACACTGAAGCTTTCTTT. This rearrangement joins TRBV2 to TRBJ1-1; D unresolved. CDR1 is SNHLY, CDR2 FYNNEI, per germline. This CDR3 has 14 amino acids. V dropped 2 bases and J dropped 0 bases, with 7 bases sitting between them.

This clone was counted once. V and J are TRBV7-9 and TRBJ1-2; D unresolved. The CDR3 covers 12 residues. Germline-derived CDR1 and CDR2 are SEHNR and FQNEAQ (reference sequence). The V end was cut by 5 bases, the J end by 6 bases, with 10 bases between. CDR3 DNA: TGTGCCAGCAGCCAAGGTATAAATGGCTACACCTTC. It yields the protein CASSQGINGYTF.

V and J are TRBV5-1 and TRBJ2-5, with D possibly TRBD2 on 6 matching bases. This CDR3 has 16 amino acids. CDR1 is SGHRS, CDR2 YFSETQ, per germline. V lost 0 bases and J 9 bases, leaving 21 bases between the germline ends. CDR3 amino acids: CASSLAEDSGSMAQYF. CDR3 nucleotide sequence: TGCGCCAGCAGCTTGGCCGAGGATAGCGGCTCCATGGCCCAGTACTTC.

V gene TRBV30 combines with J gene TRBJ1-3; D is uncertain. The ends were cut back, 3 bases at V and 11 bases at J, with 11 bases in the middle. Germline CDR1 and CDR2: GTSNPN and SVGIG (reference sequence). CDR3 size: 11 residues. The CDR3 sequence: CAWRSAWAIYF. The CDR3 DNA reads TGTGCCTGGAGGTCGGCTTGGGCCATATATTTT.

The chain employs TRBV28 and TRBJ1-2, with 10 bases lining up with TRBD1. The CDR3 runs 16 residues. The V and J ends lost 5 bases and 9 bases, in that order; junction bases with no gene match: 15. The V gene's germline CDR1 is MDHEN and CDR2 SYDVKM. The DNA for the CDR3 is TGTGCCAGCAGTCCAATCCCCGGACAGGGGGGGCCCCGCTACACCTTC. Its translation is CASSPIPGQGGPRYTF.

This clone was picked up a small number of times. This chain connects TRBV7-8 to TRBJ2-2; no clear D. Trimming took off 3 bases at V and 6 bases at J, with 5 bases between the two ends. Germline CDR1 is SGHVS and CDR2 is FQNEAQ. The CDR3 length is 12 residues. CDR3 DNA: TGTGCCAGCAGCTTTGGAGCCGGGGAGCTGTTTTTT. Encoded protein: CASSFGAGELFF.

CDR3 coding DNA: TGTGCCAGCAGCGCTGGTGTAGGACAGGCAAGGGGGAGCACTGAAGCTTTCTTT. This translates into CASSAGVGQARGSTEAFF. The genes are TRBV7-2 and TRBJ1-1; 7 positions match TRBD1. The length of the CDR3 is 18 residues. J lost 4 bases, V lost 5 bases, and 19 bases had no gene match. The germline V gene has CDR1 SGHTA and CDR2 FQGNSA.

This clone was seen just once. This rearrangement joins TRBV18 to TRBJ1-6; D unresolved. The CDR3 has 15 amino acids. The V and J ends lost 3 bases and 6 bases respectively, with 12 bases between them. Per the germline V gene, CDR1 is KGHSH and CDR2 is LQKENI. Here the CDR3 reads CASSPRGRLNSPLHF. CDR3 bases: TGTGCCAGCTCACCCCGCGGCCGACTTAATTCACCCCTCCACTTT.

This clone has just a few counts. This chain connects TRBV15 to TRBJ2-5; 7 bases map to TRBD2. From germline, CDR1 is LNHNV and CDR2 YYDKDF (reference sequence). CDR3 length: 13 residues. With V trimmed by 5 bases and J by 5 bases, 5 bases remained unmatched. DNA for the CDR3: TGTGCCACCAGCCTCATAGCGGGTGAGACCCAGTACTTC. This encodes CATSLIAGETQYF.

In this sample, this clone turned up once. The chain is built from TRBV6-5 and TRBJ1-4, with D perhaps matching TRBD1 (6 bases). The germline V gene has CDR1 MNHEY and CDR2 SVGAGI. The CDR3 covers 13 residues. The germline V and J ends were trimmed by 5 bases and 8 bases, with 12 bases remaining between them. The CDR3 DNA reads as TGTGCCAGCAGTCGCAGGGGCGAAGAAAAACTGTTTTTT. Amino acid sequence: CASSRRGEEKLFF.

The chain couples TRBV27 to TRBJ2-7; D tentatively reads TRBD1 or TRBD2 (5 bases each). The germline V gene encodes CDR1 MNHEY and CDR2 SMNVEV (reference sequence). Between the trimmed V and J ends, which lost 2 bases and 2 bases, there was a span of 7 bases. The CDR3 length is 13 residues. CDR3 in DNA: TGTGCCAGCAGTTTAGGGGACGCCTACGAGCAGTACTTC. Translated, it gives CASSLGDAYEQYF.

The V gene is TRBV5-1, the J gene TRBJ2-5; either TRBD1 or TRBD2 may supply D (6 bases each). Germline CDR1 and CDR2: SGHRS and YFSETQ. Trimming removed 1 base at V and 2 bases at J, with 9 bases between. The CDR3 has 14 residues. The DNA for the CDR3 is TGCGCCAGCAGCTTGAGGGGGGTACAAGAGACCCAGTACTTC. The encoded protein is CASSLRGVQETQYF.

In DNA, the CDR3 is TGTGCCAGCAGTTACGAGACAGCCCTACTGAAGCAGTACTTC. It codes for CASSYETALLKQYF. The rearrangement joins TRBV6-6 to TRBJ2-7; tentatively, D is TRBD1 (5 bases). Trimming removed 2 bases at V and 8 bases at J, with 16 bases between. The germline gives CDR1 MNHNY, CDR2 SVGAGI (reference sequence). This CDR3 has 14 residues.

The chain combines TRBV6-1 with TRBJ2-1; 8 nucleotides agree with TRBD2. There are 16 residues in the CDR3. Germline V gene data show CDR1 as MNHNS and CDR2 as SASEGT. V shed 2 bases and J 5 bases; nucleotides not matched to a gene: 8. The CDR3 DNA reads as TGTGCCAGCAGTGAACCCCCGGGGGGGCCGGACAATGAGCAGTTCTTC. It codes for CASSEPPGGPDNEQFF.

This rearrangement joins TRBV5-4 to TRBJ2-1; 7 nucleotides line up with TRBD2. The CDR3 has 16 residues. V lost 0 bases to trimming and J lost 3 bases; unmatched junction nucleotides: 6. Germline V gene lookup returns CDR1 SGHNT and CDR2 YYREEE (reference sequence). CDR3 sequence (DNA): TGTGCCAGCAGCTTGGTGGCGGGCGGGGGCTACAATGAGCAGTTCTTC. Its protein is CASSLVAGGGYNEQFF.

The chain combines TRBV6-1 with TRBJ2-5, with TRBD1 as a possible D gene (7 bases). The CDR3 is 14 residues long. V shed 5 bases and J shed 4 bases, with 14 bases lying between them. Germline V lookup: CDR1 MNHNS, CDR2 SASEGT. CDR3 loop: CASSPQGGPETQYF. The CDR3 nucleotides are TGTGCCAGCAGTCCCCAGGGGGGTCCAGAGACCCAGTACTTC.

The chain employs TRBV28 and TRBJ2-7; maybe TRBD1 (5 bases). CDR3 length: 14 residues. The ends were cut back, 5 bases at V and 3 bases at J, with 14 bases in the middle. Looked up from germline, CDR1 is MDHEN and CDR2 is SYDVKM. In DNA form, the CDR3 reads TGTGCCAGCAGTCAAAGGCGACAGTTCTACGAGCAGTACTTC. This codes for CASSQRRQFYEQYF.

CDR3 DNA: TGTGCCAGCAGTCCAGGGGGGACAACAGGCAATCAGCCCCAGCATTTT. This encodes CASSPGGTTGNQPQHF. The V gene is TRBV6-4, the J gene TRBJ1-5, with 7 bases aligning to TRBD1. J was trimmed by 2 bases and V by 5 bases; bases with no gene match: 9. Germline CDR1 and CDR2: MRHNA and SNTAGT. The CDR3 is 16 amino acids.

The chain couples TRBV7-3 to TRBJ2-7; TRBD1 agrees at 7 bases. Germline V gives CDR1 SGHTA, CDR2 FQGTGA. V lost 5 bases to trimming and J lost 6 bases; unmatched junction nucleotides: 7. This CDR3 spans 13 amino acids. CDR3 amino acids: CASSHTRQGEQYF. DNA for the CDR3: TGTGCCAGCAGCCATACCAGACAGGGCGAGCAGTACTTC.

The genes are TRBV2 and TRBJ2-7; the D gene could be TRBD1 or TRBD2 (5 bases each). V was cut by 4 bases and J by 0 bases, with 7 bases left in between. The CDR3 loop spans 13 amino acids. Germline V gene data show CDR1 as SNHLY and CDR2 as FYNNEI. CDR3: CASSVGASYEQYF. In DNA form, the CDR3 reads TGTGCCAGCAGTGTCGGGGCCTCCTACGAGCAGTACTTC.

This rearrangement joins TRBV9 to TRBJ1-3; perhaps TRBD1 as D (6 bases). Germline loops: CDR1 SGDLS, CDR2 YYNGEE. The V gene lost 4 bases and the J gene lost 1 base, with 15 bases spanning the gap. This CDR3 is 16 amino acids long. The CDR3 sequence is CASSPRTATSGNTIYF. CDR3 nucleotides: TGTGCCAGCAGCCCCCGGACAGCGACGTCTGGAAACACCATATATTTT.

This clone was counted a single time. V usage is TRBV2 and J usage is TRBJ1-5; TRBD1 agrees at 9 bases. Trimming took 6 bases from V and 8 from J; bases not matched to a gene: 8. This CDR3 contains 14 residues. Germline V gene lookup returns CDR1 SNHLY and CDR2 FYNNEI. The CDR3 loop is CASRVTGGREPQHF. CDR3 nucleotide sequence: TGTGCCAGCAGGGTCACAGGGGGCAGGGAGCCCCAGCATTTT.

This chain links TRBV7-2 with TRBJ2-7; D could derive from TRBD1 or TRBD2 (5 bases each). The CDR3 is 14 amino acids. V dropped 5 bases and J dropped 2 bases, with 13 bases sitting between them. CDR1 and CDR2 from the germline V gene are SGHTA and FQGNSA. The CDR3 sequence is CASSQYRGPYEQYF. In DNA form, the CDR3 reads TGTGCCAGCAGCCAGTACCGGGGACCCTACGAGCAGTACTTC.

The V and J genes are TRBV4-3 and TRBJ1-5; 7 bases map to TRBD1. The CDR3 covers 15 residues. CDR1 is LGHNA, CDR2 YSLEER, per germline. V shed 4 bases and J 2 bases; nucleotides not matched to a gene: 5. The CDR3 DNA reads as TGCGCCAGCAGCCCCCAAACAGGGGGCAATCAGCCCCAGCATTTT. It specifies CASSPQTGGNQPQHF.